Each of the 31 T cell receptor beta chains below was sequenced from the same sample in a study of naive and memory T cell subsets. Whole-study results and caveats: Especially in CD8 cells, naive repertoires contained a few larger clonotypes, possibly CD45RA-re-expressing memory cells.

The antigens of these receptors remain unknown. An equimolar mix of two oligonucleotides served as the beta constant-region primer for TRBC1 and TRBC2. Ligated cDNA was amplified by four rounds of PCR with nested alpha and beta constant-region primers and SP2. Using its own MiXCR run on the UMI-ligation and nested PCR reads, TCRdb lists one record per CDR3 protein. The sample holds about 150,000 distinct CDR3 sequences; 22% are singletons and the top ten take less than 0.13%. The specimen was naive CD4+ T cells from blood. These receptors were obtained from a human donor in good health.

This clonotype was observed a few times. V is TRBV20-1 and J is TRBJ1-5; D is uncertain. The CDR3 loop spans 16 amino acids. Germline CDR1 DFQATT, CDR2 SNEGSKA (reference sequence). V was clipped by 0 bases and J by 0 bases, with 12 bases between them. CDR3 DNA sequence: TGCAGTGCTAGAGAAGGGAGCGGTGATAGCAATCAGCCCCAGCATTTT. As protein: CSAREGSGDSNQPQHF.

The chain has TRBV7-2 and TRBJ1-2; D is uncertain. Germline V gives CDR1 SGHTA, CDR2 FQGNSA. The V and J ends lost 3 bases and 1 base respectively, with 3 bases between them. This CDR3 has 12 residues. The CDR3 DNA sequence: TGTGCCAGCAGCTTTCTTAACTATGGCTACACCTTC. Translation gives CASSFLNYGYTF.

The rearrangement joins TRBV2 to TRBJ1-1, with D perhaps matching TRBD1 (5 bases). Germline-derived CDR1 and CDR2 are SNHLY and FYNNEI. CDR3 size: 13 residues. V shed 7 bases and J shed 2 bases, with 11 bases lying between them. CDR3 sequence reads: CASNRDLNTEAFF. For the CDR3, the DNA is TGTGCCAGCAACCGGGACCTAAACACTGAAGCTTTCTTT.

The rearrangement joins TRBV6-2 or TRBV6-3 to TRBJ1-1, with D unresolved. CDR3 length equals 13 residues. V was trimmed by 5 bases and J by 1 base, leaving 8 bases between them. Germline V CDR1 and CDR2: MNHEY, SVGEGT. The chain's CDR3 is CASSGSTNTEAFF. DNA for the CDR3: TGTGCCAGCAGTGGATCAACGAACACTGAAGCTTTCTTT.

A few counts support this clonotype. J is TRBJ1-6 and V is TRBV6-5; D may be TRBD1 (5 bases). The CDR3 spans 14 residues. From germline, CDR1 is MNHEY and CDR2 SVGAGI. V lost 6 bases and J lost 11, with 17 bases in between. The CDR3 bases are TGTGCCAGCAGCCCCGACAGATTCGGCACACCCCTCCACTTT. It is translated as CASSPDRFGTPLHF.

In this sample, this clonotype turned up many times. Here the CDR3 reads CSARTSGSGTYEQYF. The CDR3 DNA follows: TGCAGTGCGAGGACTAGCGGGAGCGGTACCTACGAGCAGTACTTC. The chain combines TRBV20-1 with TRBJ2-7, with TRBD2 matching 13 bases. CDR3 length: 15 residues. Trimming removed 6 bases from V and 2 bases from J; junction bases left unmatched: 7. Germline loops: CDR1 DFQATT, CDR2 SNEGSKA (reference sequence).

This clonotype was picked up a small number of times. The chain links TRBV27 to TRBJ2-7, with D possibly matching TRBD1 (6 bases). CDR1 MNHEY and CDR2 SMNVEV come from the germline V gene (reference sequence). This CDR3 spans 14 amino acids. Trimming left V 3 bases short and J 2 bases short, with 11 bases between. The CDR3 region has the DNA TGTGCCAGCAGTTTTTCCAGGACAGCCTACGAGCAGTACTTC. It codes for CASSFSRTAYEQYF.

This clonotype turned up a few times. The chain has TRBV10-3 and TRBJ1-2; no definite D call. CDR1 ENHRY and CDR2 SYGVKD come from the germline V gene. V lost 0 bases and J lost 1, with 3 bases in between. The CDR3 is 13 amino acids. This CDR3 reads CAISESGNYGYTF. CDR3 sequence (DNA): TGTGCCATCAGTGAGTCCGGTAACTATGGCTACACCTTC.

This clonotype was seen only a few times. The V gene is TRBV10-1, the J gene TRBJ2-3, with D perhaps matching TRBD1 or TRBD2 (5 bases each). This CDR3 is built from 14 residues. The germline gives CDR1 WNHNN, CDR2 SYGVQD (reference sequence). With 3 bases removed from V and 2 bases from J, the gap between germline ends came to 9 bases. The CDR3 region is CASSESGTTDTQYF. CDR3 nucleotides: TGCGCCAGCAGTGAATCGGGGACCACAGATACGCAGTATTTT.

The chain combines TRBV6-5 with TRBJ2-6; TRBD1 matches at 8 bases. Unmatched junction bases numbered 0, after V lost 6 bases and J lost 2 bases. This CDR3 spans 14 amino acids. CDR1 is MNHEY and CDR2 is SVGAGI in the germline V gene. The CDR3 bases are TGTGCCAGCAGGACAGGGGCTGGGGCCAACGTCCTGACTTTC. It encodes CASRTGAGANVLTF.

This clonotype was detected ten times or more. The chain recombines TRBV29-1 with TRBJ2-3; TRBD2 matches 7 bases. The CDR3 has 12 amino acids. With 6 bases clipped from V and 8 bases from J, the junction kept 8 bases outside the gene matches. Germline V gives CDR1 SQVTM, CDR2 ANQGSEA. CDR3 sequence (DNA): TGCAGCGTATCCCTCGGCGGGAGTACGCAGTATTTT. Its protein is CSVSLGGSTQYF.

The genes are TRBV12-3 or TRBV12-4 and TRBJ2-7; D may be TRBD1 or TRBD2 (5 bases each). This CDR3 is 15 amino acids long. Trimming took 2 bases from V and 1 from J, leaving 12 bases between them. The DNA of the CDR3 is TGTGCCAGCAGTTTACGAACAGGACTGTCCTACGAGCAGTACTTC. Protein product: CASSLRTGLSYEQYF.

The chain links TRBV5-4 to TRBJ2-1, with 10 nucleotides matching TRBD1. V trimming: 4 bases; J trimming: 7 bases; junction bases outside the gene matches: 5. CDR1 and CDR2 (germline): SGHNT, YYREEE (reference sequence). The CDR3 is 14 amino acids. The CDR3 spells CASSPGQGRNEQFF. The CDR3 coding sequence is TGTGCCAGCAGCCCGGGACAGGGGCGGAATGAGCAGTTCTTC. The variable domain in full, completed from reference TRBV5-4 and TRBJ2-1, reads ETGVTQSPTHLIKTRGQQVTLRCSSQSGHNTVSWYQQALGQGPQFIFQYYREEENGRGNFPPRFSGLQFPNYSSELNVNALELDDSALYLCASSPGQGRNEQFFGPGTRLTVL.

This clonotype turned up a few times. V is TRBV6-5 and J is TRBJ2-2; possible D gene TRBD2, 6 bases. From germline, CDR1 is MNHEY and CDR2 SVGAGI. CDR3 length equals 15 residues. The V gene lost 2 bases and the J gene lost 6 bases, with 13 bases spanning the gap. The CDR3: CASSYSGLASGELFF. For the CDR3, the DNA is TGTGCCAGCAGTTACAGCGGGCTAGCGTCCGGGGAGCTGTTTTTT.

The V call is TRBV28, the J call TRBJ2-1; D gene uncertain. This CDR3 contains 14 residues. V lost 1 base and J 4 bases, leaving 8 bases between the germline ends. Germline CDR1 reads MDHEN; CDR2 reads SYDVKM. CDR3 sequence: CASSLFYPYNEQFF. The CDR3 coding sequence is TGTGCCAGCAGTTTATTCTACCCGTACAATGAGCAGTTCTTC. Full variable domain (outside the CDR3, taken from reference TRBV28 and TRBJ2-1): DVKVTQSSRYLVKRTGEKVFLECVQDMDHENMFWYRQDPGLGLRLIYFSYDVKMKEKGDIPEGYSVSREKKERFSLILESASTNQTSMYLCASSLFYPYNEQFFGPGTRLTVL.

V is TRBV18 and J is TRBJ1-6; no firm D call. V shed 1 base and J shed 0 bases, with 13 bases lying between them. This CDR3 contains 18 residues. Per the germline V gene, CDR1 is KGHSH and CDR2 is LQKENI. CDR3 sequence reads: CASSPRAVHSSYNSPLHF. The CDR3 DNA reads as TGTGCCAGCTCACCACGGGCGGTTCACAGCTCCTATAATTCACCCCTCCACTTT.

This clonotype was counted a few times. The rearrangement uses TRBV20-1 and TRBJ1-5; 9 bases are shared with TRBD1. Unmatched junction bases numbered 10, after V lost 0 bases and J lost 7 bases. CDR1 is DFQATT, CDR2 SNEGSKA, per germline (reference sequence). The CDR3 is 16 amino acids. CDR3: CSARDAGTGIRQPQHF. The CDR3 bases are TGCAGTGCTAGAGATGCCGGGACAGGGATAAGGCAGCCCCAGCATTTT.

V and J are TRBV28 and TRBJ2-3, with 9 bases matching TRBD2. V lost 3 bases, J lost 2 bases, and 6 bases stayed unmatched. This CDR3 is 16 amino acids long. Germline CDR1 reads MDHEN; CDR2 reads SYDVKM. The CDR3 bases are TGTGCCAGCAGTTTCAGAGCGGGAGGAACCACAGATACGCAGTATTTT. Translated, it gives CASSFRAGGTTDTQYF.

The V gene is TRBV19, the J gene TRBJ2-3; no clear D. This CDR3 has 14 residues. Germline-derived CDR1 and CDR2 are LNHDA and SQIVND (reference sequence). V was trimmed by 4 bases and J by 4 bases, leaving 12 bases between them. CDR3 nucleotide sequence: TGTGCCAGTAGTAGCAACTTGCGTGCAGATACGCAGTATTTT. It specifies CASSSNLRADTQYF.

Only a few counts were recorded for this clonotype. The genes are TRBV20-1 and TRBJ2-3; 9 nucleotides align to TRBD1. After removal of 8 bases from V and 3 bases from J, the junction contained 3 bases not matched to a gene. Germline-derived CDR1 and CDR2 are DFQATT and SNEGSKA (reference sequence). CDR3 length equals 12 residues. Here the CDR3 DNA reads TGCAGTCCGGGACAGGGAACAGATACGCAGTATTTT. Translation gives CSPGQGTDTQYF.

The table lists this clonotype with a count of one. J is TRBJ2-7 and V is TRBV20-1; D is possibly TRBD1 or TRBD2 (5 bases each). This CDR3 region has 15 residues. Deletions cut 0 bases from V and 3 bases from J, with 15 bases between. Germline CDR1 and CDR2: DFQATT and SNEGSKA (reference sequence). CDR3 sequence reads: CSARDLGESLYEQYF. DNA for the CDR3: TGCAGTGCTAGAGATTTAGGGGAGTCCCTCTACGAGCAGTACTTC.

The V and J genes are TRBV24-1 and TRBJ2-1; maybe TRBD1 (6 bases). Germline V gene lookup returns CDR1 KGHDR and CDR2 SFDVKD. The CDR3 loop spans 15 amino acids. Trimming removed 2 bases at V and 4 bases at J, with 11 bases between. The chain's CDR3 is CATSDSRTVYNEQFF. The CDR3 DNA reads TGTGCCACCAGTGATTCCAGGACAGTGTACAATGAGCAGTTCTTC.

This sequence joins TRBV7-9 and TRBJ1-6; 7 nucleotides line up with TRBD1. Germline-derived CDR1 and CDR2 are SEHNR and FQNEAQ (reference sequence). Germline trimming cut 1 base from V and 6 bases from J; bases unmatched to any gene: 3. This CDR3 region has 15 residues. DNA for the CDR3: TGTGCCAGCAGCTTAGTCGGGACAGCTAATTCACCCCTCCACTTT. Translating it yields CASSLVGTANSPLHF.

The chain employs TRBV29-1 and TRBJ2-7, with 15 bases identical to TRBD2. The CDR3 totals 14 residues. CDR1 SQVTM and CDR2 ANQGSEA come from the germline V gene. J gave up 6 bases and V 8 bases, and 8 bases lay outside the gene matches. This chain's CDR3 is CSSAPGLAGGEQYF. CDR3 sequence (DNA): TGCAGCTCAGCCCCGGGACTAGCGGGAGGCGAGCAGTACTTC.

This clonotype was seen only a few times. This chain joins TRBV28 and TRBJ2-4; no firm D call. With 3 bases removed from V and 4 bases from J, the gap between germline ends came to 10 bases. Looked up from germline, CDR1 is MDHEN and CDR2 is SYDVKM. The CDR3 is 14 amino acids. CDR3 in DNA: TGTGCCAGCAGTTTGACCCAGGCTAAAAACATTCAGTACTTC. Translated, it gives CASSLTQAKNIQYF.

Only one count was recorded for this clonotype. The J gene is TRBJ2-2, the V gene TRBV2; 9 bases are a match to TRBD2. Germline V gives CDR1 SNHLY, CDR2 FYNNEI. V gave up 5 bases and J gave up 0 bases; unmatched junction bases: 7. The CDR3 runs 17 residues. CDR3 DNA: TGTGCCAGCAGTCGAAAAGCGGGAGGAGCGAACACCGGGGAGCTGTTTTTT. Protein product: CASSRKAGGANTGELFF.

This clonotype was picked up a small number of times. The J gene is TRBJ2-1, the V gene TRBV14; 10 nucleotides agree with TRBD2. Per germline, CDR1 SGHDN and CDR2 FVKESK. Trimming took 1 base from V and 10 from J; bases not matched to a gene: 7. CDR3 size: 15 residues. For the CDR3, the DNA is TGTGCCAGCAGCCAAGCGAGCCTAGCGGGAGTCGAGCAGTTCTTC. Its protein is CASSQASLAGVEQFF.

In nucleotides, the CDR3 is TGTGCCAGCAGCTTACCTCCGGGCGATGAGCAGTTCTTC. Translated, it gives CASSLPPGDEQFF. The chain combines TRBV7-9 with TRBJ2-1; no clear D. Trimming left V 2 bases short and J 8 bases short, with 10 bases between. This CDR3 is 13 amino acids long. Germline CDR1 and CDR2: SEHNR and FQNEAQ (reference sequence).

The J gene is TRBJ2-1, the V gene TRBV20-1, with D unclear. Per the germline V gene, CDR1 is DFQATT and CDR2 is SNEGSKA (reference sequence). The CDR3 totals 14 residues. The V end lost 0 bases, the J end lost 4 bases, and 10 bases lay between the germline ends. CDR3 DNA sequence: TGCAGTGCTAGAGACAGGCGATCTTACAATGAGCAGTTCTTC. Amino acids: CSARDRRSYNEQFF.

The chain recombines TRBV7-3 with TRBJ2-1, with TRBD2 matching 8 bases. After removal of 2 bases from V and 4 bases from J, the junction contained 16 bases not matched to a gene. Germline V CDR1 and CDR2: SGHTA, FQGTGA. The CDR3 is 19 amino acids. The CDR3 reads CASSLLPAGGIRRYNEQFF. CDR3 nucleotide sequence: TGTGCCAGCAGCTTATTACCGGCGGGAGGAATAAGAAGGTACAATGAGCAGTTCTTC.

This clonotype was counted many times. The gene calls are TRBV12-3 or TRBV12-4 and TRBJ2-1, with TRBD2 identical over 8 bases. V shed 7 bases and J 2 bases; nucleotides not matched to a gene: 13. The CDR3 covers 17 residues. CDR3 coding DNA: TGTGCCAGCATCCCCCGGGGCGGGAGGATCACCTACAATGAGCAGTTCTTC. Translated: CASIPRGGRITYNEQFF.